Each of the 28 T cell receptor beta chains below was sequenced from the same sample in a study of cytomegalovirus exposure and HLA in healthy donors. PCR amplification relied on 60 Vbeta primers (plus 13 Jbeta primers). Measured with immunoSEQ multiplex PCR; TCRdb has only the in-frame clones, and not every one. This sample's table reports 150,000 to 200,000 clones. The sample was PBMCs. The receptor source for this set is a woman between 55 and 75 years old in good health and CMV-seronegative.

The chain uses TRBV12-5 and TRBJ1-2, with D perhaps matching TRBD1 (6 bases). Germline V gene data show CDR1 as LGHNT and CDR2 as FRNRAP. The V and J ends lost 1 base and 7 bases respectively, with 13 bases between them. The CDR3 has 14 residues. CDR3 in amino acids: CASGLGGPAFGYTF. The CDR3, as DNA: TGTGCTAGTGGTTTGGGGGGGCCTGCGTTTGGCTACACCTTC.

The chain carries TRBV2 and TRBJ1-4; D is undetermined. The V and J ends lost 4 bases and 3 bases respectively, with 9 bases between them. This CDR3 is 14 amino acids long. The germline V gene has CDR1 SNHLY and CDR2 FYNNEI. DNA of the CDR3: TGTGCCAGCAGTGGGGCCCGACCTAATGAAAAACTGTTTTTT. Its translation: CASSGARPNEKLFF.

The rearrangement uses TRBV13 and TRBJ2-7; D possibly corresponds to TRBD2 (6 bases). V was clipped by 4 bases and J by 9 bases, with 13 bases between them. The CDR3 is made up of 12 amino acids. Germline lookup yields CDR1 PRHDT and CDR2 FYEKMQ (reference sequence). CDR3 amino acids: CASSSGGEGQYF. CDR3 DNA sequence: TGTGCCAGCAGCTCTGGAGGGGAAGGGCAGTACTTC.

CDR3 amino acids: CASRPWRGTEAFF. CDR3 nucleotide sequence: TGTGCCAGCCGACCTTGGAGGGGCACTGAAGCTTTCTTT. V usage is TRBV7-2 and J usage is TRBJ1-1, with D possibly matching TRBD1 (5 bases). The CDR3 runs 13 residues. Trimming took off 8 bases at V and 4 bases at J, with 14 bases between the two ends. In germline, CDR1 is SGHTA, CDR2 FQGNSA. The whole variable domain, remainder taken from reference TRBV7-2 and TRBJ1-1, is GAGVSQSPSNKVTEKGKDVELRCDPISGHTALYWYRQSLGQGLEFLIYFQGNSAPDKSGLPSDRFSAERTGGSVSTLTIQRTQQEDSAVYLCASRPWRGTEAFFGQGTRLTVV.

CDR3 in DNA: TGTGCCATCAGTCCTTGGGAGGGAAACACTGAAGCTTTCTTT. As protein: CAISPWEGNTEAFF. The chain joins TRBV10-3 to TRBJ1-1; no reliable D call. The CDR3 has 14 residues. Germline-derived CDR1 and CDR2 are ENHRY and SYGVKD. Deletions cut 5 bases from V and 2 bases from J, with 12 bases between.

The chain uses TRBV27 and TRBJ1-1, with D unresolved. V was shortened by 6 bases and J by 1 base, with 6 bases between the two germline ends. Per germline, CDR1 MNHEY and CDR2 SMNVEV (reference sequence). The CDR3 contains 12 residues. The CDR3 DNA is TGTGCCAGCAGGATCGGGAACACTGAAGCTTTCTTT. This codes for CASRIGNTEAFF.

The chain carries TRBV7-9 and TRBJ2-7, with 9 bases matching TRBD1. The CDR3 consists of 16 residues. V lost 3 bases to trimming and J lost 5 bases; unmatched junction nucleotides: 11. Germline loops: CDR1 SEHNR, CDR2 FQNEAQ (reference sequence). The CDR3 reads CASSFEEGTGRNEQYF. CDR3 sequence (DNA): TGTGCCAGCAGCTTTGAGGAGGGGACAGGGCGGAACGAGCAGTACTTC.

The chain uses TRBV15 and TRBJ2-3; 10 bases are shared with TRBD1. V gave up 3 bases and J gave up 7 bases; unmatched junction bases: 4. Germline loops: CDR1 LNHNV, CDR2 YYDKDF (reference sequence). The CDR3 has 14 amino acids. CDR3 loop: CATSRDRGGNTQYF. As DNA, the CDR3 is TGTGCCACCAGCAGGGACAGGGGGGGGAATACGCAGTATTTT. The whole variable domain, filled in from reference TRBV15 and TRBJ2-3, reads DAMVIQNPRYQVTQFGKPVTLSCSQTLNHNVMYWYQQKSSQAPKLLFHYYDKDFNNEADTPDNFQSRRPNTSFCFLDIRSPGLGDTAMYLCATSRDRGGNTQYFGPGTRLTVL.

The chain uses TRBV5-1 and TRBJ2-7, with D maybe TRBD1 (5 bases). Trimming stripped 7 bases from V and 4 bases from J, with 12 bases between. CDR1 is SGHRS, CDR2 YFSETQ, per germline. The CDR3 runs 12 residues. CDR3 region: CASGSDSYEQYF. The DNA of the CDR3 is TGCGCCAGCGGCTCCGACAGTTACGAGCAGTACTTC. Looking up the rest from reference TRBV5-1 and TRBJ2-7 gives the full variable domain: KAGVTQTPRYLIKTRGQQVTLSCSPISGHRSVSWYQQTPGQGLQFLFEYFSETQRNKGNFPGRFSGRQFSNSRSEMNVSTLELGDSALYLCASGSDSYEQYFGPGTRLTVT.

The chain joins TRBV18 to TRBJ1-2, with D possibly being TRBD1 (6 bases). The CDR3 loop spans 14 amino acids. Germline V lookup: CDR1 KGHSH, CDR2 LQKENI. V lost 5 bases to trimming and J lost 6 bases, with 16 bases between them. The CDR3 DNA sequence: TGTGCCAGCTCAATACAGGGCTGGCGAGATGGCTACACCTTC. Translated: CASSIQGWRDGYTF.

J is TRBJ2-7 and V is TRBV7-9, with 8 bases fitting TRBD1. CDR3 size: 13 residues. Per the germline V gene, CDR1 is SEHNR and CDR2 is FQNEAQ (reference sequence). After removal of 8 bases from V and 3 bases from J, the junction contained 6 bases not matched to a gene. CDR3 loop: CASARTGYYEQYF. The DNA of the CDR3 is TGTGCCAGCGCGCGGACAGGGTACTACGAGCAGTACTTC.

The gene calls are TRBV7-9 and TRBJ2-1; the D gene is possibly TRBD2 (5 bases). Deletions cut 2 bases from V and 5 bases from J, with 10 bases between. The CDR3 spans 14 residues. Germline V gene data show CDR1 as SEHNR and CDR2 as FQNEAQ (reference sequence). DNA for the CDR3: TGTGCCAGCAGCTTAACGGGAACACACAATGAGCAGTTCTTC. Encoded protein: CASSLTGTHNEQFF.

J is TRBJ1-5 and V is TRBV5-1; no reliable D call. The CDR3 is 13 residues long. CDR1 and CDR2 from the germline V gene are SGHRS and YFSETQ. Trimming cost V 0 bases and J 2 bases, with 3 bases left between them. Written as DNA, the CDR3 is TGCGCCAGCAGCTTGGTAGGCAATCAGCCCCAGCATTTT. Translated, it gives CASSLVGNQPQHF.

This chain links TRBV18 with TRBJ2-7, with 9 bases that match TRBD1. V was clipped by 7 bases and J by 3 bases; unmatched bases: 4. The CDR3 totals 13 residues. CDR1 KGHSH and CDR2 LQKENI come from the germline V gene. The CDR3 protein is CASFMTGGYEQYF. CDR3 bases: TGTGCCAGCTTTATGACAGGGGGCTACGAGCAGTACTTC.

This chain joins TRBV2 and TRBJ2-7; 8 bases are shared with TRBD2. The CDR3 runs 15 residues. CDR1 SNHLY and CDR2 FYNNEI come from the germline V gene. J lost 0 bases, V lost 6 bases, and 7 bases had no gene match. The CDR3 reads CASRYSGESSYEQYF. The CDR3 bases are TGTGCCAGCAGATATAGCGGGGAGAGCTCCTACGAGCAGTACTTC.

The chain employs TRBV7-2 and TRBJ2-2; tentatively, D is TRBD2 (6 bases). Trimming stripped 6 bases from V and 6 bases from J, with 17 bases between. From germline, CDR1 is SGHTA and CDR2 FQGNSA. The CDR3 extends over 15 amino acids. The CDR3 is CASRLWGGAPGELFF. The CDR3 DNA reads as TGTGCCAGCAGGCTTTGGGGCGGGGCCCCCGGGGAGCTGTTTTTT.

The chain couples TRBV5-1 to TRBJ1-2; no reliable D call. CDR3 length: 15 amino acids. Germline V gives CDR1 SGHRS, CDR2 YFSETQ. V was shortened by 0 bases and J by 3 bases, with 12 bases between the two germline ends. In nucleotides, the CDR3 is TGCGCCAGCAGCTTGGAGGGAGGGTCTTACTATGGCTACACCTTC. Amino acids: CASSLEGGSYYGYTF.

The chain has TRBV11-2 and TRBJ2-2; 12 bases map to TRBD2. The CDR3 covers 15 residues. V shed 5 bases, J shed 7 bases, and the junction held 5 bases outside the gene matches. Germline loops: CDR1 SGHAT, CDR2 FQNNGV. The DNA for the CDR3 is TGTGCCAGCAGCGAGAGACTAGCGGGAGTCGGGGAGCTGTTTTTT. Translated, it gives CASSERLAGVGELFF.

The CDR3 region has the DNA TGCGCCAGCAGCTTGGATCCTAGCTCCTACGAGCAGTACTTC. It encodes CASSLDPSSYEQYF. The rearrangement links TRBV5-1 to TRBJ2-7, with D uncertain. Trimming shortened V by 0 bases and J by 0 bases, and 7 bases separated the two germline ends. Germline-derived CDR1 and CDR2 are SGHRS and YFSETQ. The CDR3 loop spans 14 amino acids.

The chain is built from TRBV19 and TRBJ2-1; TRBD1 aligns across 7 bases. Germline loops: CDR1 LNHDA, CDR2 SQIVND (reference sequence). The CDR3 runs to 13 residues. With 4 bases clipped from V and 5 bases from J, the junction kept 2 bases outside the gene matches. The CDR3: CASSRQGDNEQFF. The CDR3 DNA follows: TGTGCCAGTAGTAGGCAGGGGGACAATGAGCAGTTCTTC.

CDR3 DNA sequence: TGTGCCAGCAGCCTCACTCAAAACACCATATATTTT. Residues: CASSLTQNTIYF. The gene calls are TRBV5-8 and TRBJ1-3; D gene ambiguous. The V end was cut by 4 bases, the J end by 6 bases, with 8 bases between. CDR1 and CDR2 (germline): SGHTS, YDEGEE. The CDR3 length is 12 residues.

The V call is TRBV25-1, the J call TRBJ1-2, with D perhaps matching TRBD1 (5 bases). This CDR3 has 13 amino acids. With 4 bases removed from V and 4 bases from J, the gap between germline ends came to 10 bases. Germline values: CDR1 MGHDK, CDR2 SYGVNS. The CDR3 DNA reads TGTGCCAGCAGTGGGTCAGGGTTCTATGGCTACACCTTC. Protein sequence: CASSGSGFYGYTF.

The chain links TRBV13 to TRBJ1-2, with TRBD1 matching 9 bases. Germline V CDR1 and CDR2: PRHDT, FYEKMQ (reference sequence). The CDR3 runs 14 residues. V gave up 5 bases and J gave up 2 bases; unmatched junction bases: 3. The CDR3 coding sequence is TGTGCCAGCAGCCACGGACAGGGGAACTATGGCTACACCTTC. Encoded protein: CASSHGQGNYGYTF.

The rearrangement links TRBV21-1 to TRBJ1-5; the D segment call TRBD1 is taken from the table without a DNA check. TRBV21-1 is labeled a pseudogene. The CDR3 sequence is 21 residues long. CDR3: CASSTKTPRDRGFVTNQPQHF. CDR3 DNA sequence: TGTGCCAGCAGCACAAAAACTCCACGGGACAGGGGGTTCGTGACCAATCAGCCCCAGCATTTT.

V is TRBV11-2 and J is TRBJ1-2; 10 bases line up with TRBD1. V lost 3 bases to trimming and J lost 3 bases; unmatched junction nucleotides: 1. CDR3 size: 14 residues. In germline, CDR1 is SGHAT, CDR2 FQNNGV. The CDR3 sequence: CASSLTGGDYGYTF. CDR3 DNA: TGTGCCAGCAGCTTGACAGGGGGCGACTATGGCTACACCTTC. The complete variable domain, with remaining parts taken from reference TRBV11-2 and TRBJ1-2, reads EAGVAQSPRYKIIEKRQSVAFWCNPISGHATLYWYQQILGQGPKLLIQFQNNGVVDDSQLPKDRFSAERLKGVDSTLKIQPAKLEDSAVYLCASSLTGGDYGYTFGSGTRLTVV.

CDR3 amino acids: CASRDTGGYEQYF. The DNA of the CDR3 is TGTGCCAGCAGAGACACAGGGGGTTACGAGCAGTACTTC. This chain connects TRBV6-1 to TRBJ2-7, with 8 bases fitting TRBD1. V trimming: 6 bases; J trimming: 4 bases; junction bases outside the gene matches: 5. The CDR3 length is 13 residues. In germline, CDR1 is MNHNS, CDR2 SASEGT.

This rearrangement joins TRBV28 to TRBJ2-7; TRBD1 agrees at 7 bases. The germline V gene has CDR1 MDHEN and CDR2 SYDVKM. The CDR3 contains 15 residues. V trimming: 5 bases; J trimming: 9 bases; junction bases outside the gene matches: 16. The CDR3 region has the DNA TGTGCCAGCAGTGTTAAACAGGGGCTCTACTCTTGGCAGTACTTC. It is translated as CASSVKQGLYSWQYF.

The chain employs TRBV7-2 and TRBJ1-3, with 9 positions matching TRBD1. CDR3 length: 12 residues. Germline-derived CDR1 and CDR2 are SGHTA and FQGNSA. J was trimmed by 9 bases and V by 4 bases; bases with no gene match: 1. The CDR3 DNA sequence: TGTGCCAGCAGCTCACAGGGGGCCACCATATATTTT. Protein sequence: CASSSQGATIYF.